The T cell receptor beta chain under discussion was sequenced for a study of T cells after posttransplantation cyclophosphamide. Assay used: immunoSEQ multiplex PCR; TCRdb lists only in-frame clones, some missing. The sample was found to contain 15,000 to 20,000 clones, and every one recurs. Busulfan-fludarabine conditioning, marrow transplant, and cyclophosphamide on days +3 and +4 were administered. This CDR3 region has 16 residues. Trimming cost V 1 base and J 5 bases; bases outside gene matches: 10. The germline CDR1 and CDR2 sequences are MDHEN and SYDVKM. There are many counts of this clone. The starting material was PBMCs, obtained after allogeneic stem cell transplant with posttransplant cyclophosphamide. This chain uses TRBV28 with TRBJ2-7; 8 nucleotides line up with TRBD1. The TCR originated in a female patient aged 30-39 years who received an allogeneic stem cell transplant from a related donor, was CMV-positive, and had no GVHD. Some T cells may be transferred from the graft donor. The CDR3 nucleotides are TGTGCCAGCAGTTTATTCCATGGACAGGGCATGAACGAGCAGTACTTC. It translates to CASSLFHGQGMNEQYF.